The T cell receptor beta chain under discussion was sequenced for a study of response to subunit inactivated influenza vaccine. One entry per CDR3 protein, called by TCRdb with MiXCR from the RT-PCR reads. The top ten clones hold around 10% of a sample with roughly 570,000 distinct CDR3 sequences, around 13% of them seen once. Trimming took 5 bases from V and 7 from J; bases not matched to a gene: 10. Germline lookup yields CDR1 SGHTA and CDR2 FQGNSA. The CDR3 length is 16 residues. Overall study results and limits: Each seasonal influenza vaccination, the authors suggested, recruits few new T cells.

This clonotype was counted only a few times. Antigen specificity is unknown. The sequences come from PBMCs from blood, collected about 12 days after vaccination. V gene TRBV7-2 combines with J gene TRBJ1-4; 10 bases map to TRBD1. This receptor was identified in a man aged 50 or older who received an inactivated influenza vaccine. The CDR3 region has the DNA TGTGCCAGCAGCACTAGACAGGGGGCGATGGGTGAAAAACTGTTTTTT. This translates into CASSTRQGAMGEKLFF.